These 27 T cell receptor beta chains originate from one sample sequenced in a study of CD8 T cells in Susac syndrome. About 0.5 to 1 ug RNA was reverse transcribed with random hexamers. TCRdb analysed the immunoSEQ multiplex PCR reads with MiXCR anew, one entry per CDR3 protein. The sample shows about 190,000 distinct CDR3 sequences, approximately 96% of them seen only once. Input material: CD4+ T cells from PBMCs. The receptors were gathered from a human donor with Susac syndrome.

V gene TRBV7-2 combines with J gene TRBJ2-3; 7 positions match TRBD2. CDR1 is SGHTA and CDR2 is FQGNSA in the germline V gene. The J segment lost 3 bases and the V segment lost 5 bases, leaving 17 bases of the junction unmatched. The CDR3 is 18 amino acids. CDR3 coding DNA: TGTGCCAGCAGCCACTTAGGTTGGGGGGGTGAGGATACAGATACGCAGTATTTT. It codes for CASSHLGWGGEDTDTQYF.

A single count supports this clonotype. Here the CDR3 reads CASSWGQGAGELFF. The CDR3 DNA reads as TGTGCCAGCAGCTGGGGACAGGGGGCCGGGGAGCTGTTTTTT. The V gene is TRBV9, the J gene TRBJ2-2; 11 bases are a match to TRBD1. This CDR3 has 14 residues. After removal of 4 bases from V and 6 bases from J, the junction contained 2 bases not matched to a gene. Germline assignment: CDR1 SGDLS and CDR2 YYNGEE.

This chain joins TRBV20-1 and TRBJ2-2; TRBD2 matches 7 bases. This CDR3 is 13 amino acids long. Per germline, CDR1 DFQATT and CDR2 SNEGSKA (reference sequence). Unmatched junction bases numbered 2, after V lost 3 bases and J lost 4 bases. The DNA of the CDR3 is TGCAGTGCTAGGACTAGCTTCACCGGGGAGCTGTTTTTT. Amino acid sequence: CSARTSFTGELFF.

The chain carries TRBV9 and TRBJ2-2; D gene ambiguous. Germline CDR1 reads SGDLS; CDR2 reads YYNGEE. Trimming removed 0 bases at V and 7 bases at J, with 7 bases between. This CDR3 has 13 amino acids. The CDR3 bases are TGTGCCAGCAGCGTAGTAGGGAACGGGGAGCTGTTTTTT. Its translation is CASSVVGNGELFF.

The chain combines TRBV30 with TRBJ1-2; tentatively, D is TRBD1 (6 bases). V was cut by 6 bases and J by 8 bases, with 16 bases left in between. CDR1 and CDR2 (germline): GTSNPN, SVGIG (reference sequence). This CDR3 contains 12 residues. Written as DNA, the CDR3 is TGTGCCTGCGTAAATGGACAGTCCGGCTACACCTTC. This translates into CACVNGQSGYTF.

The chain links TRBV20-1 to TRBJ2-1; 10 bases agree with TRBD2. V lost 5 bases to trimming and J lost 1 base; unmatched junction nucleotides: 5. The germline CDR1 and CDR2 sequences are DFQATT and SNEGSKA (reference sequence). This CDR3 comprises 15 residues. The CDR3 bases are TGCAGTGCTGTTAAACTAGCGGGGTCCTACAATGAGCAGTTCTTC. Translated: CSAVKLAGSYNEQFF.

The chain combines TRBV20-1 with TRBJ2-6; D is unclear. CDR3 length equals 14 residues. V lost 0 bases and J 2 bases, leaving 5 bases between the germline ends. CDR1 is DFQATT, CDR2 SNEGSKA, per germline (reference sequence). The CDR3 is CSARDRTGANVLTF. As DNA, the CDR3 is TGCAGTGCTAGAGACCGTACTGGGGCCAACGTCCTGACTTTC.

The rearrangement uses TRBV30 and TRBJ1-1, with D possibly TRBD1 on 5 matching bases. CDR1 and CDR2 (germline): GTSNPN, SVGIG (reference sequence). CDR3 length: 13 residues. V gave up 3 bases and J gave up 3 bases, with 11 bases separating them. The CDR3 region is CAWSPTGYTEAFF. CDR3 DNA sequence: TGTGCCTGGAGCCCAACAGGATACACTGAAGCTTTCTTT.

The chain joins TRBV18 to TRBJ1-6; 7 nucleotides align to TRBD1. The CDR3 length is 15 residues. J lost 7 bases, V lost 4 bases, and 7 bases had no gene match. CDR1 is KGHSH and CDR2 is LQKENI in the germline V gene. Written as DNA, the CDR3 is TGTGCCAGCTCACGGTCTGGGACAGAGAATTCACCCCTCCACTTT. Translating it yields CASSRSGTENSPLHF. Full variable domain (remainder filled in from reference TRBV18 and TRBJ1-6): NAGVMQNPRHLVRRRGQEARLRCSPMKGHSHVYWYRQLPEEGLKFMVYLQKENIIDESGMPKERFSAEFPKEGPSILRIQQVVRGDSAAYFCASSRSGTENSPLHFGNGTRLTVT.

The chain combines TRBV7-3 with TRBJ1-1; D is unresolved. The CDR3 contains 13 residues. Deletions cut 5 bases from V and 6 bases from J, with 13 bases between. CDR1 and CDR2 from the germline V gene are SGHTA and FQGTGA. The CDR3 nucleotides are TGTGCCAGCAGCCTCGGCCCCGACTCTGAAGCTTTCTTT. Its translation: CASSLGPDSEAFF.

The chain recombines TRBV29-1 with TRBJ2-5; D assignment may be TRBD1 or TRBD2 (5 bases each). The ends were cut back, 7 bases at V and 1 base at J, with 19 bases in the middle. Germline CDR1 is SQVTM and CDR2 is ANQGSEA. This CDR3 comprises 15 residues. The CDR3 loop reads CSATTQGPFQETQYF. The DNA of the CDR3 is TGCAGCGCCACAACGCAGGGACCTTTCCAAGAGACCCAGTACTTC.

The chain has TRBV5-4 and TRBJ2-3; D remains ambiguous. Between the trimmed V and J ends, which lost 1 base and 4 bases, there was a span of 7 bases. Germline values: CDR1 SGHNT, CDR2 YYREEE (reference sequence). This CDR3 contains 13 residues. This CDR3 reads CASSLYAADTQYF. CDR3 DNA sequence: TGTGCCAGCAGCTTGTATGCTGCAGATACGCAGTATTTT.

The chain uses TRBV3-1 and TRBJ1-4, with D maybe TRBD1 (5 bases). The germline CDR1 and CDR2 sequences are LGHDT and YNNKEL (reference sequence). The CDR3 is made up of 14 amino acids. V lost 4 bases and J 16 bases, leaving 22 bases between the germline ends. Here the CDR3 DNA reads TGTGCCAGCAGCCCCGTTAAGGGACCTCCGGAAGGGTTTTTT. Protein sequence: CASSPVKGPPEGFF.

The J gene is TRBJ1-4, the V gene TRBV12-3 or TRBV12-4; D perhaps matches TRBD1 (5 bases). The CDR3 contains 16 residues. Trimming stripped 7 bases from V and 8 bases from J, with 23 bases between. The CDR3 coding sequence is TGTGCCAGCACCCCCGGGGTGGGGCTACCTGGGGAAAAACTGTTTTTT. This sequence encodes CASTPGVGLPGEKLFF.

V is TRBV5-1 and J is TRBJ1-3; 9 nucleotides align to TRBD1. The germline CDR1 and CDR2 sequences are SGHRS and YFSETQ. The CDR3 consists of 18 residues. Trimming removed 0 bases from V and 0 bases from J; junction bases left unmatched: 7. The CDR3 DNA sequence: TGCGCCAGCAGCTTGGCCTGGACAGGGGCCGACTCTGGAAACACCATATATTTT. It yields the protein CASSLAWTGADSGNTIYF.

The chain employs TRBV4-3 and TRBJ2-3; maybe TRBD2 (6 bases). Trimming took off 0 bases at V and 0 bases at J, with 13 bases between the two ends. Germline V gene sequence: CDR1 LGHNA, CDR2 YSLEER. The CDR3 sequence is 17 residues long. The CDR3 reads CASSQDLASGSTDTQYF. The DNA for the CDR3 is TGCGCCAGCAGCCAAGACCTAGCGTCGGGGAGCACAGATACGCAGTATTTT.

The gene calls are TRBV12-3 or TRBV12-4 and TRBJ2-7; TRBD1 aligns across 7 bases. Germline trimming cut 6 bases from V and 5 bases from J; bases unmatched to any gene: 7. This CDR3 is 13 amino acids long. This chain's CDR3 is CASSSGQVHEQYF. CDR3 coding DNA: TGTGCCAGCAGCTCCGGACAGGTCCACGAGCAGTACTTC.

V usage is TRBV7-2 and J usage is TRBJ1-4; D remains ambiguous. Trimming stripped 3 bases from V and 8 bases from J, with 10 bases between. The CDR3 extends over 13 amino acids. The V gene's germline CDR1 is SGHTA and CDR2 FQGNSA. The CDR3 DNA sequence: TGTGCCAGCAGCTTTAAATCGGCCGAAAAACTGTTTTTT. It encodes CASSFKSAEKLFF.

This chain connects TRBV19 to TRBJ2-7, with 11 bases identical to TRBD1. With 4 bases clipped from V and 0 bases from J, the junction kept 11 bases outside the gene matches. Germline CDR1 and CDR2: LNHDA and SQIVND (reference sequence). The CDR3 contains 18 residues. CDR3 in DNA: TGTGCCAGTAGTACTAGGGACAGGGGGAAGGTCGGCTCCTACGAGCAGTACTTC. Its protein is CASSTRDRGKVGSYEQYF.

This chain uses TRBV30 with TRBJ1-1; D is unresolved. Germline V gene lookup returns CDR1 GTSNPN and CDR2 SVGIG (reference sequence). The CDR3 spans 13 residues. V lost 3 bases to trimming and J lost 0 bases, with 8 bases between them. CDR3 protein: CAWSWSVNTEAFF. Written as DNA, the CDR3 is TGTGCCTGGAGCTGGTCAGTGAACACTGAAGCTTTCTTT. Looking up the rest from reference TRBV30 and TRBJ1-1 gives the full variable domain: SQTIHQWPATLVQPVGSPLSLECTVEGTSNPNLYWYRQAAGRGLQLLFYSVGIGQISSEVPQNLSASRPQDRQFILSSKKLLLSDSGFYLCAWSWSVNTEAFFGQGTRLTVV.

The chain uses TRBV5-1 and TRBJ2-1; D call uncertain. Germline lookup yields CDR1 SGHRS and CDR2 YFSETQ. V was cut by 5 bases and J by 5 bases, with 14 bases left in between. This CDR3 is 14 amino acids long. The CDR3 reads CASSRQAADNEQFF. The CDR3 DNA reads as TGCGCCAGCAGTAGGCAGGCGGCTGACAATGAGCAGTTCTTC.

V and J are TRBV27 and TRBJ2-3; tentatively, D is TRBD1 (6 bases). The V end was cut by 5 bases, the J end by 2 bases, with 11 bases between. CDR3 length equals 14 residues. CDR1 and CDR2 (germline): MNHEY, SMNVEV (reference sequence). The CDR3 DNA reads TGTGCCAGCAGTCCGAGGGGGAACACAGATACGCAGTATTTT. It codes for CASSPRGNTDTQYF.

This chain uses TRBV5-1 with TRBJ2-7; D possibly corresponds to TRBD2 (6 bases). Germline V gene lookup returns CDR1 SGHRS and CDR2 YFSETQ. V was trimmed by 7 bases and J by 3 bases, leaving 20 bases between them. There are 15 residues in the CDR3. CDR3 sequence: CASSGDPGGRYEQYF. For the CDR3, the DNA is TGCGCCAGCTCGGGGGACCCGGGCGGCCGCTACGAGCAGTACTTC.

Here the CDR3 reads CASSLGAGLLYEQYF. Written as DNA, the CDR3 is TGTGCCAGCAGCTTGGGAGCAGGGTTACTATACGAGCAGTACTTC. The chain recombines TRBV5-4 with TRBJ2-7; maybe TRBD1 (5 bases). Germline V CDR1 and CDR2: SGHNT, YYREEE (reference sequence). This CDR3 has 15 amino acids. The ends were cut back, 0 bases at V and 4 bases at J, with 14 bases in the middle.

The chain couples TRBV5-4 to TRBJ2-5; D is ambiguous. V was shortened by 1 base and J by 5 bases, with 9 bases between the two germline ends. The CDR3 runs to 13 residues. CDR1 is SGHNT, CDR2 YYREEE, per germline (reference sequence). This chain's CDR3 is CASSLYEVETQYF. The CDR3 DNA is TGTGCCAGCAGCTTGTATGAGGTGGAGACCCAGTACTTC.

This sequence joins TRBV19 and TRBJ1-2; possibly TRBD1 for D (5 bases). V lost 4 bases and J 8 bases, leaving 17 bases between the germline ends. This CDR3 contains 14 residues. Germline V gene lookup returns CDR1 LNHDA and CDR2 SQIVND (reference sequence). The CDR3: CASSRRGRAAGYTF. The CDR3 DNA follows: TGTGCCAGTAGTAGAAGAGGCAGGGCTGCAGGCTACACCTTC.

The gene calls are TRBV28 and TRBJ1-1; D may be TRBD1 (5 bases). From germline, CDR1 is MDHEN and CDR2 SYDVKM. V shed 6 bases and J shed 8 bases, with 10 bases lying between them. This CDR3 has 11 amino acids. DNA of the CDR3: TGTGCCAGCAGGGGGAACAGGGAAGCTTTCTTT. Protein product: CASRGNREAFF.